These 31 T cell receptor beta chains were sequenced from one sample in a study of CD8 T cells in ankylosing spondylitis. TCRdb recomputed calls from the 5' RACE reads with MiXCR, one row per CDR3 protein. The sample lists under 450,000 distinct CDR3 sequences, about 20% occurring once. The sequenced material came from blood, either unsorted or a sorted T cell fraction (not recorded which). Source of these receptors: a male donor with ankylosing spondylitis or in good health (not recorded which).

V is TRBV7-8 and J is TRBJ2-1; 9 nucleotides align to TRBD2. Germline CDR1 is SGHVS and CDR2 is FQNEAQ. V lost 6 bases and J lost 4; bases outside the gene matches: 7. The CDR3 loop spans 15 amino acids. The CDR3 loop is CASRISGGTYNEQFF. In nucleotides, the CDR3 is TGTGCCAGCAGGATAAGCGGGGGGACTTACAATGAGCAGTTCTTC.

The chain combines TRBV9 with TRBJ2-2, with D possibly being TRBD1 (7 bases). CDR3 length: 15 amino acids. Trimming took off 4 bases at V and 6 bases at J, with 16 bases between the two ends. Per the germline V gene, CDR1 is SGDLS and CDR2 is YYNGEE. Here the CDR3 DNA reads TGTGCCAGCAGCCTGACAGGGTCGGGAGCCGGGGAGCTGTTTTTT. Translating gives CASSLTGSGAGELFF.

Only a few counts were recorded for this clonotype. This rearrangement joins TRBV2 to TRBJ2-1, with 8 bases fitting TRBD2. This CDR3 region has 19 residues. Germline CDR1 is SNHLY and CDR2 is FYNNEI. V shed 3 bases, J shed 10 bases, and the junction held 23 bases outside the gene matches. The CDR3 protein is CASSDAGGGKSYNEREQFF. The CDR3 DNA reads TGTGCCAGCAGTGATGCGGGGGGAGGGAAGTCTTACAATGAACGGGAGCAGTTCTTC.

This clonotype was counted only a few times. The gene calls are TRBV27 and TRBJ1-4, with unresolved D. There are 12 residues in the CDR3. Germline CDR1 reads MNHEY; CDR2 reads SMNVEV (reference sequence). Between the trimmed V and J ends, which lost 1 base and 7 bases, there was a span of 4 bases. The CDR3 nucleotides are TGTGCCAGCAGTTTATTGGGTGAAAAACTGTTTTTT. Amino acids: CASSLLGEKLFF.

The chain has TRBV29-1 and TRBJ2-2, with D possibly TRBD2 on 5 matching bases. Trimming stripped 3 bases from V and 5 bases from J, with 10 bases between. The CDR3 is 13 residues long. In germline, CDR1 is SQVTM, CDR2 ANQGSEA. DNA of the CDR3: TGCAGCGTTGAGGGCGGCGGGACCGGGGAGCTGTTTTTT. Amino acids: CSVEGGGTGELFF.

The CDR3, as DNA: TGTGCCAGCAGTTTTGCGGGCAGGAAGGGTGAGCAGTTCTTC. Protein sequence: CASSFAGRKGEQFF. The chain employs TRBV12-3 or TRBV12-4 and TRBJ2-1, with D perhaps TRBD2 (5 bases). The germline V and J ends were trimmed by 3 bases and 9 bases, with 15 bases remaining between them. This CDR3 spans 14 amino acids.

The chain's CDR3 is CASLLGTGGTGELFF. Written as DNA, the CDR3 is TGTGCCAGCCTCCTTGGGACAGGGGGTACCGGGGAGCTGTTTTTT. The chain recombines TRBV12-3 or TRBV12-4 with TRBJ2-2, with 11 bases matching TRBD1. The trim removed 8 bases at V and 5 bases at J, leaving 7 bases unmatched. CDR3 size: 15 residues.

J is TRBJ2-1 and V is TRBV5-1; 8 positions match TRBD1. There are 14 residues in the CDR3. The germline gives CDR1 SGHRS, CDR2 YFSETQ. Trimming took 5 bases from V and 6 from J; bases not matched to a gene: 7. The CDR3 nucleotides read TGCGCCAGCAGGTTCGGACAGGGTGTCAATGAGCAGTTCTTC. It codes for CASRFGQGVNEQFF.

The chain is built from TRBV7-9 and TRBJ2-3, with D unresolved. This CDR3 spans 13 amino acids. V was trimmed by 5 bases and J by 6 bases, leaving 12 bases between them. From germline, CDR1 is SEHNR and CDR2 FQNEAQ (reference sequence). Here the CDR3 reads CASSPPAMDTQYF. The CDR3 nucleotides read TGTGCCAGCAGCCCTCCAGCAATGGATACGCAGTATTTT. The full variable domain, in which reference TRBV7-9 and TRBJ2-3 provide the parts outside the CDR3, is DTGVSQNPRHKITKRGQNVTFRCDPISEHNRLYWYRQTLGQGPEFLTYFQNEAQLEKSRLLSDRFSAERPKGSFSTLEIQRTEQGDSAMYLCASSPPAMDTQYFGPGTRLTVL.

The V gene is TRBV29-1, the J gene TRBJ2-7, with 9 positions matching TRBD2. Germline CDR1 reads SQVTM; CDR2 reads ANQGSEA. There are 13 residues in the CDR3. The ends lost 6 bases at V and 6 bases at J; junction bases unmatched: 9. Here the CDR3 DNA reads TGCAGCGTCCCCGGAGGGACTAGCCTCGAGCAGTACTTC. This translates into CSVPGGTSLEQYF.

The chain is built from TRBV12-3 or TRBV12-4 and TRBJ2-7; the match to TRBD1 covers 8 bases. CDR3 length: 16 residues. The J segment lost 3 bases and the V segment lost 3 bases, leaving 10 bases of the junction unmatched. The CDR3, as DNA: TGTGCCAGCAGTTTGATCCTTGGGACAGGTCTCTACGAGCAGTACTTC. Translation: CASSLILGTGLYEQYF.

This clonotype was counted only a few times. In DNA, the CDR3 is TGTGCCAGCAGCCGTATCACCGGGACAGACTCCACAGATACGCAGTATTTT. Residues: CASSRITGTDSTDTQYF. V and J are TRBV4-2 and TRBJ2-3; 7 bases line up with TRBD1. Germline lookup yields CDR1 LGHNA and CDR2 YNFKEQ. The CDR3 extends over 17 amino acids. V lost 4 bases, J lost 2 bases, and 12 bases stayed unmatched.

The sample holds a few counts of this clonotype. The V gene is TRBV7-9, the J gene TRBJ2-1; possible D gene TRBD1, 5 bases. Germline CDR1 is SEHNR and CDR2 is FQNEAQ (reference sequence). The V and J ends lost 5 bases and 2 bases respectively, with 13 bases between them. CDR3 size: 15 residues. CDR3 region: CASSLPGSPYNEQFF. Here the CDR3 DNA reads TGTGCCAGCAGCCTCCCAGGGTCCCCCTACAATGAGCAGTTCTTC.

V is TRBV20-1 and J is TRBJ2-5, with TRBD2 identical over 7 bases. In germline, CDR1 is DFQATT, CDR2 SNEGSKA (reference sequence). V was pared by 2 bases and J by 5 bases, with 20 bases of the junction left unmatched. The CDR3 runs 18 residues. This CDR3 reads CSARTQRGLVLFEETQYF. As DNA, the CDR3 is TGCAGTGCTAGAACACAGCGGGGTCTTGTCCTATTCGAGGAGACCCAGTACTTC.

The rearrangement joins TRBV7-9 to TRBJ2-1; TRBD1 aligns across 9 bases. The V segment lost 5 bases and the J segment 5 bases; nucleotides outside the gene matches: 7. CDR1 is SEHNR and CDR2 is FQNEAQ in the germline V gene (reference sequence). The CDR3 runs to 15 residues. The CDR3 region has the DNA TGTGCCAGCAGCCCCGGGACAGGGTGGGACAATGAGCAGTTCTTC. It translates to CASSPGTGWDNEQFF.

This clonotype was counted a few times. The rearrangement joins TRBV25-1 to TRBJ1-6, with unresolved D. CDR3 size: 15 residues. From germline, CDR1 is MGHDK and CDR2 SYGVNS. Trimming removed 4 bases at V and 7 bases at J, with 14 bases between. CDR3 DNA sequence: TGTGCCAGCAGTGGGTACCCCCCGGCCAATTCACCCCTCCACTTT. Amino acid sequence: CASSGYPPANSPLHF.

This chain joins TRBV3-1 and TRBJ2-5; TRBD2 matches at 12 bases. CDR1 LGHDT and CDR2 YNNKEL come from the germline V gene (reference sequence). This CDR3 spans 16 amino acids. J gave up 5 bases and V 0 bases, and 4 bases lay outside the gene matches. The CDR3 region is CASSQDLAGGPETQYF. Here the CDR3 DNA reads TGTGCCAGCAGCCAAGATCTAGCGGGGGGGCCGGAGACCCAGTACTTC.

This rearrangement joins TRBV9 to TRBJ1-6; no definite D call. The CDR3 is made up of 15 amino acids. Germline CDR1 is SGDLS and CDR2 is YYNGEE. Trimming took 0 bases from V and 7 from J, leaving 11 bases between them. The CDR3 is CASSVGGYMNSPLHF. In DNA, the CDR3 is TGTGCCAGCAGCGTAGGGGGATATATGAATTCACCCCTCCACTTT.

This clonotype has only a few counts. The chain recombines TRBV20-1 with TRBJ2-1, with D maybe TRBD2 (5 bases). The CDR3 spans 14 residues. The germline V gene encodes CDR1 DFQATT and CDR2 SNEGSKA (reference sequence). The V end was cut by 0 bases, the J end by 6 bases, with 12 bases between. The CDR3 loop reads CSARDYAGLNEQFF. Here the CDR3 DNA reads TGCAGTGCTAGAGATTATGCGGGCCTCAATGAGCAGTTCTTC.

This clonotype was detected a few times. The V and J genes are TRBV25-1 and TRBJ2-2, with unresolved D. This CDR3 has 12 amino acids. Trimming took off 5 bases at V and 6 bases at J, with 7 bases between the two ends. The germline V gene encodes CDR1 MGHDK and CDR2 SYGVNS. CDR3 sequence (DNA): TGTGCCAGCAGTATCTGGGCCGGGGAGCTGTTTTTT. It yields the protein CASSIWAGELFF.

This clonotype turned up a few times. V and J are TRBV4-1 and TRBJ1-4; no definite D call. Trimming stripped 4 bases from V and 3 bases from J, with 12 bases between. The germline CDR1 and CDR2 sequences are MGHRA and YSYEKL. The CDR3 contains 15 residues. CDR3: CASSRERAANEKLFF. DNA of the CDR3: TGCGCCAGCAGCCGGGAACGGGCAGCTAATGAAAAACTGTTTTTT.

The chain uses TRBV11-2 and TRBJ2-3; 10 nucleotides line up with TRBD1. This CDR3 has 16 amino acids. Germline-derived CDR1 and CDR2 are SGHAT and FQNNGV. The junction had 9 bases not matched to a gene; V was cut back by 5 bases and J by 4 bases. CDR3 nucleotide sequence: TGTGCCAGCAGCCGCACCGGGACAGGGGAGGCAGATACGCAGTATTTT. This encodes CASSRTGTGEADTQYF.

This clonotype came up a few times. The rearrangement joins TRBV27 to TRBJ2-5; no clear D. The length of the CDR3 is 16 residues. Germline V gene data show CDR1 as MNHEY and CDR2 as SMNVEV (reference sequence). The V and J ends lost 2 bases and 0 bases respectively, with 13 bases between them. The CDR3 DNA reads TGTGCCAGCAGTTTAGATTATTCGGCTGACCAAGAGACCCAGTACTTC. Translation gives CASSLDYSADQETQYF.

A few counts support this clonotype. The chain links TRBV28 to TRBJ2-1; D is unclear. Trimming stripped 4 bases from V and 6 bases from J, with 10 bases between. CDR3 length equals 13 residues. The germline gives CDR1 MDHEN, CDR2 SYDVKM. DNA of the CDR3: TGTGCCAGCAGTTCGTTACAAGGCAATGAGCAGTTCTTC. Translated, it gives CASSSLQGNEQFF.

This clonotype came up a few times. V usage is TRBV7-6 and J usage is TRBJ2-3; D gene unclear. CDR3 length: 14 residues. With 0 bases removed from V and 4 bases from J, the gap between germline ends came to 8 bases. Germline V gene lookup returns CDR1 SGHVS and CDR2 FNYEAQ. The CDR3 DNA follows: TGTGCCAGCAGCTTAGCGGGCTACGCAGATACGCAGTATTTT. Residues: CASSLAGYADTQYF.

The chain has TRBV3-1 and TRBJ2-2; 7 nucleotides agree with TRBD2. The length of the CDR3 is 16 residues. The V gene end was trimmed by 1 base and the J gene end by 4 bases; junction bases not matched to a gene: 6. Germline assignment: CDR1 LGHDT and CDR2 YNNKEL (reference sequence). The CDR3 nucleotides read TGTGCCAGCAGCCAAGTATTCGGGGAGGGCACCGGGGAGCTGTTTTTT. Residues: CASSQVFGEGTGELFF.

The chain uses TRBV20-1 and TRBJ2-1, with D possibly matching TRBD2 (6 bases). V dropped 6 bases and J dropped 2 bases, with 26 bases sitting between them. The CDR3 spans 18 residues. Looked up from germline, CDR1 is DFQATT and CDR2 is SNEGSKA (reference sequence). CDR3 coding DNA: TGCAGTGCCAGTTTACGGGGAGAAGGGAGGAGAACCTACAATGAGCAGTTCTTC. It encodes CSASLRGEGRRTYNEQFF.

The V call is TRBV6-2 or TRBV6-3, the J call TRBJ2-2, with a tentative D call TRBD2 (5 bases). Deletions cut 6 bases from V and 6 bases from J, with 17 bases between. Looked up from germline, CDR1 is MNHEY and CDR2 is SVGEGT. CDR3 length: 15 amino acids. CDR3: CASRLNWERPGELFF. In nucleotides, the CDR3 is TGTGCCAGCAGACTTAACTGGGAGCGTCCCGGGGAGCTGTTTTTT.

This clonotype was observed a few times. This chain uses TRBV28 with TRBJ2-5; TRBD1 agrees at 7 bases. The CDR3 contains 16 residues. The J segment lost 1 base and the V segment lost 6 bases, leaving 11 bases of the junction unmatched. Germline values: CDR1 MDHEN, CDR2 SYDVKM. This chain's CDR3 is CASSPPDRPTQETQYF. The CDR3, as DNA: TGTGCCAGCAGCCCGCCGGACAGGCCTACCCAAGAGACCCAGTACTTC.

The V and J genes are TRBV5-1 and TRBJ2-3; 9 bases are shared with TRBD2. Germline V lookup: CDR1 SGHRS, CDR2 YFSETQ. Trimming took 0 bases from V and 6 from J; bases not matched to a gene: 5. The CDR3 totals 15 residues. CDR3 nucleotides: TGCGCCAGCAGCTTGGGGACTAGCGCAGCGGATACGCAGTATTTT. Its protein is CASSLGTSAADTQYF.

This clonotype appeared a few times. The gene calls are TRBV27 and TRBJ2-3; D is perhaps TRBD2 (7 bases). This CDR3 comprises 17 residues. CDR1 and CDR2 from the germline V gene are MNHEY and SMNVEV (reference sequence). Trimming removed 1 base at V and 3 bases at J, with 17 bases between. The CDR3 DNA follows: TGTGCCAGCAGTTTATGGGGAGGGGGGCCGAGTACAGATACGCAGTATTTT. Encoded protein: CASSLWGGGPSTDTQYF.